The present T cell receptor beta chain was sequenced within a study of blood T cells in healthy people across ages. The CDR3 contains 17 residues. Looked up from germline, CDR1 is LGHNA and CDR2 is YNFKEQ. The V segment lost 4 bases and the J segment 0 bases; nucleotides outside the gene matches: 5. Combining a sample-barcoded 5' primer with a J-beta primer mix, a second PCR ran for roughly 7 to 12 cycles. Each CDR3 protein gets one entry after TCRdb re-called the 5' RACE reads with MiXCR. The sample gives roughly 2 million distinct CDR3 sequences, around 48% of which show up once; approximately 2% is in the top ten.

This TCR came from a woman between 40 and 50 years old in good health. V and J are TRBV4-2 and TRBJ2-1; 11 bases are a match to TRBD2. Sequences were obtained from blood. CDR3 in amino acids: CASSRATSGSSYNEQFF. In nucleotides, the CDR3 is TGTGCCAGCAGCCGAGCTACTAGCGGGAGCTCCTACAATGAGCAGTTCTTC.